The 17 T cell receptor beta chains below come from one sample, sequenced in a study of cytomegalovirus exposure and HLA in healthy donors. 13 Jbeta primers and 60 Vbeta primers were used for the PCR. Repertoires were generated with immunoSEQ multiplex PCR, while TCRdb's copy carries only in-frame clones and drops some. The data contain about 120,000 clones, over 65% of them singletons. The sample was PBMCs. The receptor set was obtained from a young man in good health and CMV-seropositive.

The gene calls are TRBV10-3 and TRBJ2-3; a weak D match, TRBD1 (6 bases). The V end lost 5 bases, the J end lost 3 bases, and 15 bases lay between the germline ends. The CDR3 covers 15 residues. Looked up from germline, CDR1 is ENHRY and CDR2 is SYGVKD. The CDR3 here is CAISPRGQRTDTQYF. The CDR3 DNA sequence: TGTGCCATCAGTCCGAGAGGACAGAGGACAGATACGCAGTATTTT.

CDR3 residues: CASSQEGTSGSNEQFF. The DNA of the CDR3 is TGTGCCAGCAGCCAAGAGGGGACTAGCGGGAGCAATGAGCAGTTCTTC. The chain recombines TRBV14 with TRBJ2-1, with 14 bases aligning to TRBD2. The CDR3 has 16 amino acids. Trimming at V came to 0 bases and at J to 6 bases, leaving 1 base not matched to a gene. Germline V gene data show CDR1 as SGHDN and CDR2 as FVKESK.

The chain joins TRBV6-6 to TRBJ1-3, with D possibly TRBD1 on 6 matching bases. CDR1 is MNHNY and CDR2 is SVGAGI in the germline V gene (reference sequence). Trimming took off 6 bases at V and 2 bases at J, with 14 bases between the two ends. CDR3 size: 15 residues. Here the CDR3 reads CASRSPTGTGNTIYF. For the CDR3, the DNA is TGTGCCAGCAGATCCCCCACAGGGACTGGAAACACCATATATTTT.

The V call is TRBV29-1, the J call TRBJ2-1; D is unclear. The germline CDR1 and CDR2 sequences are SQVTM and ANQGSEA. V was clipped by 4 bases and J by 2 bases, with 9 bases between them. The CDR3 is made up of 13 amino acids. In DNA, the CDR3 is TGCAGCGTTGTCAGGCCAACCTACAATGAGCAGTTCTTC. Residues: CSVVRPTYNEQFF.

The J gene is TRBJ1-4, the V gene TRBV7-2; possibly TRBD1 for D (5 bases). Between the trimmed V and J ends, which lost 1 base and 3 bases, there was a span of 6 bases. Germline CDR1 is SGHTA and CDR2 is FQGNSA. The CDR3 is 14 residues long. The CDR3 sequence is CASSLGGPNEKLFF. DNA for the CDR3: TGTGCCAGCAGCTTAGGGGGCCCTAATGAAAAACTGTTTTTT.

This chain links TRBV6-5 with TRBJ1-5; D may be TRBD1 (5 bases). The CDR3 runs to 14 residues. V was trimmed by 8 bases and J by 0 bases, leaving 11 bases between them. Germline CDR1 is MNHEY and CDR2 is SVGAGI. CDR3 sequence (DNA): TGTGCCAGCGAGACAGAGTATAGCAATCAGCCCCAGCATTTT. It translates to CASETEYSNQPQHF.

The genes are TRBV11-2 and TRBJ2-7; TRBD2 aligns across 7 bases. The CDR3 is made up of 14 amino acids. V gave up 3 bases and J gave up 2 bases; unmatched junction bases: 4. Germline loops: CDR1 SGHAT, CDR2 FQNNGV. The CDR3, as DNA: TGTGCCAGCAGCTTGGGGGGGAACCCCTACGAGCAGTACTTC. Amino acid sequence: CASSLGGNPYEQYF.

The chain couples TRBV19 to TRBJ1-5; a weak D match, TRBD1 (5 bases). Germline values: CDR1 LNHDA, CDR2 SQIVND (reference sequence). V dropped 3 bases and J dropped 7 bases, with 16 bases sitting between them. The CDR3 is 15 residues long. The CDR3 region is CASSMAGRGIQPQHF. The CDR3 DNA is TGTGCCAGTAGTATGGCAGGGCGGGGGATCCAGCCCCAGCATTTT.

J is TRBJ1-1 and V is TRBV28, with D possibly TRBD1 on 5 matching bases. Germline CDR1 reads MDHEN; CDR2 reads SYDVKM. This CDR3 has 13 amino acids. V dropped 5 bases and J dropped 7 bases, with 14 bases sitting between them. CDR3 sequence (DNA): TGTGCCAGCAGTATGCAGGGTCGTGGTGAAGCTTTCTTT. Encoded protein: CASSMQGRGEAFF.

The chain has TRBV7-8 and TRBJ2-3, with TRBD1 matching 7 bases. The V gene's germline CDR1 is SGHVS and CDR2 FQNEAQ. This CDR3 contains 14 residues. The trim removed 5 bases at V and 6 bases at J, leaving 8 bases unmatched. The DNA for the CDR3 is TGTGCCAGCAGCCCGGGACAGTCAGTGGATACGCAGTATTTT. This encodes CASSPGQSVDTQYF.

The chain uses TRBV7-9 and TRBJ1-6; 7 positions agree with TRBD1. Trimming cost V 5 bases and J 10 bases; bases outside gene matches: 2. The CDR3 is 12 residues long. The germline gives CDR1 SEHNR, CDR2 FQNEAQ (reference sequence). This CDR3 reads CASSRGGSPLHF. Written as DNA, the CDR3 is TGTGCCAGCAGCCGAGGGGGCTCACCCCTCCACTTT.

This clone appeared a single time. The gene calls are TRBV19 and TRBJ1-1, with 8 bases lining up with TRBD1. V lost 5 bases and J lost 3; bases outside the gene matches: 8. The CDR3 loop spans 15 amino acids. In germline, CDR1 is LNHDA, CDR2 SQIVND (reference sequence). The CDR3 here is CASSWAGGADTEAFF. In DNA, the CDR3 is TGTGCCAGTAGTTGGGCAGGGGGCGCGGACACTGAAGCTTTCTTT.

The chain combines TRBV6-6 with TRBJ1-5, with 7 bases identical to TRBD1. The CDR3 loop spans 16 amino acids. The trim removed 6 bases at V and 3 bases at J, leaving 11 bases unmatched. The V gene's germline CDR1 is MNHNY and CDR2 SVGAGI (reference sequence). CDR3 bases: TGTGCCAGCAGCAAGACAGGACAGGCCTTCAATCAGCCCCAGCATTTT. Translated: CASSKTGQAFNQPQHF.

The genes are TRBV7-9 and TRBJ1-1, with D perhaps matching TRBD1 (5 bases). Germline V gene lookup returns CDR1 SEHNR and CDR2 FQNEAQ (reference sequence). The CDR3 is 14 residues long. Trimming removed 2 bases at V and 4 bases at J, with 11 bases between. CDR3 sequence: CASSLRGEGTEAFF. The CDR3 DNA reads TGTGCCAGCAGCTTACGGGGGGAGGGCACTGAAGCTTTCTTT. Variable domain in full (rest from reference TRBV7-9 and TRBJ1-1): DTGVSQNPRHKITKRGQNVTFRCDPISEHNRLYWYRQTLGQGPEFLTYFQNEAQLEKSRLLSDRFSAERPKGSFSTLEIQRTEQGDSAMYLCASSLRGEGTEAFFGQGTRLTVV.

This clone was picked up a small number of times. This chain links TRBV7-3 with TRBJ2-3; D not certain. Trimming cost V 2 bases and J 4 bases, with 10 bases left between them. This CDR3 region has 14 residues. CDR1 SGHTA and CDR2 FQGTGA come from the germline V gene. Here the CDR3 DNA reads TGTGCCAGCAGCTTAGCCAGTCCCCCAGATACGCAGTATTTT. This translates into CASSLASPPDTQYF. Complete variable domain (other parts from reference TRBV7-3 and TRBJ2-3): GAGVSQTPSNKVTEKGKYVELRCDPISGHTALYWYRQSLGQGPEFLIYFQGTGAADDSGLPNDRFFAVRPEGSVSTLKIQRTERGDSAVYLCASSLASPPDTQYFGPGTRLTVL.

This clone was counted between two and nine times. The rearrangement links TRBV30 to TRBJ2-7, with TRBD2 as a possible D gene (6 bases). The germline CDR1 and CDR2 sequences are GTSNPN and SVGIG (reference sequence). Trimming removed 3 bases from V and 3 bases from J, with 12 bases in between. The CDR3 contains 13 residues. CDR3: CAWSPGLIYEQYF. CDR3 nucleotides: TGTGCCTGGAGCCCAGGACTAATCTACGAGCAGTACTTC.

The chain carries TRBV7-9 and TRBJ1-2; TRBD1 aligns across 9 bases. The CDR3 contains 13 residues. The V gene end was trimmed by 6 bases and the J gene end by 4 bases; junction bases not matched to a gene: 3. CDR1 and CDR2 (germline): SEHNR, FQNEAQ (reference sequence). For the CDR3, the DNA is TGTGCCAGCAGTTCGGGACAGGGCTATGGCTACACCTTC. Protein product: CASSSGQGYGYTF.